The 2 T cell receptor beta chains below all came from one sample that was sequenced in a study of T-cell memory formation after mild COVID-19. TCRdb called the 5' RACE reads again in MiXCR, with one record for every CDR3 protein. The sample has almost 350,000 distinct CDR3 sequences; 20% to 25% are singletons. Sequencing was done on a sample of PBMCs or a T cell subset sorted from them (not recorded which). The receptors here all came from a man aged 18-30 years who had mild COVID-19 (a few samples of this study predate the infection). Cell type and time point are not known.

This clonotype has just a few counts. This chain connects TRBV6-5 to TRBJ1-1; unclear D gene. Between the trimmed V and J ends, which lost 6 bases and 3 bases, there was a span of 8 bases. Germline CDR1 MNHEY, CDR2 SVGAGI. The CDR3 consists of 12 residues. For the CDR3, the DNA is TGTGCCAGCAGCCAAATGGACACTGAAGCTTTCTTT. It yields the protein CASSQMDTEAFF.

This clonotype was detected only a few times. The V gene is TRBV6-2 or TRBV6-3, the J gene TRBJ2-7; D is undetermined. Germline CDR1 and CDR2: MNHEY and SVGEGT. This CDR3 contains 13 residues. The germline V and J ends were trimmed by 4 bases and 3 bases, with 10 bases remaining between them. CDR3 nucleotide sequence: TGTGCCAGCAGTTTTGCTAACCTCTACGAGCAGTACTTC. It encodes CASSFANLYEQYF.